These T cell receptor beta chains were read from a single sample in a study of cytomegalovirus exposure and HLA in healthy donors. The data were produced by immunoSEQ multiplex PCR, yet TCRdb's version contains in-frame clones alone and is incomplete. The sample contains about 150,000 clones, 75% to 90% of which appear only once. Sample: PBMCs. The receptors shown here come from a male donor in good health and CMV-seronegative. Each CDR3 is given with its conserved first and last residue. The D gene is left open where the match is weak. Only part of the rows carry a size: once, few, many, or a class if the clone is expanded.

v_call	j_call	d_call	clone_size	cdr3_nt	cdr3_aa
TRBV7-7	TRBJ2-5	-	-	TGTGCCAGCAGCTTAATCGGGGGTGGTCAAGAGACCCAGTACTTC	CASSLIGGGQETQYF
TRBV2	TRBJ1-5	-	-	TGTGCCAGCAGTGAAGAATATAGCAATCAGCCCCAGCATTTT	CASSEEYSNQPQHF
TRBV27	TRBJ2-7	TRBD2	-	TGTGCCAGCAGTCAAGGACAGGGTTTAGCGGGGGGGCTCTACGAGCAGTACTTC	CASSQGQGLAGGLYEQYF
TRBV5-1	TRBJ1-2	TRBD1	-	TGCGCCAGCAGCCAGGACAGGTATGGCTACACCTTC	CASSQDRYGYTF
TRBV19	TRBJ2-7	-	-	TGTGCCAGTAGTATCAATCCTACCTACGAGCAGTACTTC	CASSINPTYEQYF
TRBV11-2	TRBJ1-2	TRBD1	-	TGTGCCAGCAGCTACGACAGGGTCAAAGGCTACACCTTC	CASSYDRVKGYTF
TRBV4-1	TRBJ2-3	-	-	TGCGCCAGCAGCCAAGAAGTCCAGGGGACGCAGTATTTT	CASSQEVQGTQYF
TRBV9	TRBJ1-5	-	-	TGTGCCAGCAGCGAGACCACAGAGGGTCAGCCCCAGCATTTT	CASSETTEGQPQHF
TRBV7-8	TRBJ2-7	-	-	TGTGCCAGCAGCCAGGCGTACTACGAGCAGTACTTC	CASSQAYYEQYF
TRBV9	TRBJ1-4	-	-	TGTGCCAGCAGCGTAGGCGAGGAAAAACTGTTTTTT	CASSVGEEKLFF
TRBV4-3	TRBJ2-5	-	-	TGCGCCAGCAGCCCTAACGGAGGAGAGACCCAGTACTTC	CASSPNGGETQYF
TRBV7-6	TRBJ2-4	TRBD1	-	TGTGCCAGCAGCTCTACAGGGGCCAACATTCAGTACTTC	CASSSTGANIQYF
TRBV7-7	TRBJ2-2	-	-	TGTGCTAGCAGCCGGACAGAGAACACCGGGGAGCTGTTTTTT	CASSRTENTGELFF
TRBV7-2	TRBJ2-7	TRBD1	-	TGTGCCAGCAGCTCGACCGGGACAGGGGGCTACGAGCAGTACTTC	CASSSTGTGGYEQYF
TRBV12-5	TRBJ2-7	TRBD2	-	TGTGCTAGTGGTTTGCCGGGGGGGTTCGATTACGAGCAGTACTTC	CASGLPGGFDYEQYF
TRBV6-5	TRBJ2-2	-	-	TGTGCCAGCAGCCCTGTGGGGGCGAGAACCGGGGAGCTGTTTTTT	CASSPVGARTGELFF
TRBV30	TRBJ1-2	-	-	TGTGCCTGGAGTCCGAGCCGGAACTATGGCTACACCTTC	CAWSPSRNYGYTF
TRBV2	TRBJ2-5	-	-	TGTGCCAGCACGGGCAGGGAAGAGACCCAGTACTTC	CASTGREETQYF
TRBV19	TRBJ1-2	-	-	TGTGCCAGTAGTACCTGGGACATATCTAACTATGGCTACACCTTC	CASSTWDISNYGYTF
TRBV4-3	TRBJ1-2	-	-	TGCGCCAGCAGCCAAGACAGGACATCCTATGGCTACACCTTC	CASSQDRTSYGYTF
TRBV5-1	TRBJ1-5	-	-	TGCGCCAGCAGCTTGGGGGCTGGGAATCAGCCCCAGCATTTT	CASSLGAGNQPQHF
TRBV10-1	TRBJ1-1	-	once	TGCGCCAGCAGTGACGGGGGGCAGTCAACTGAAGCTTTCTTT	CASSDGGQSTEAFF
TRBV6-1	TRBJ1-2	-	-	TGTGCCAGCAGTGACGTAAACTATGGCTACACCTTC	CASSDVNYGYTF
TRBV6-1	TRBJ2-7	TRBD1	-	TGTGCCAGCGCCGGTGGGACAGGGAGGAACGAGCAGTACTTC	CASAGGTGRNEQYF
TRBV4-1	TRBJ2-1	-	-	TGCGCCAGCAGCCAAGAGGGTAGCAACGCCTACAATGAGCAGTTCTTC	CASSQEGSNAYNEQFF
TRBV6-5	TRBJ1-2	-	once	TGTGCCAGCAGTCCCCCCGTTGGGGCTGGCTATGGCTACACCTTC	CASSPPVGAGYGYTF
TRBV12-5	TRBJ1-4	-	-	TGTGCTAGTCATCAGGGTGTCGGTGAAAAACTGTTTTTT	CASHQGVGEKLFF
TRBV7-2	TRBJ1-4	-	-	TGTGCCAGCAGCTCTCGGACAGAAGATTCGAATGAAAAACTGTTTTTT	CASSSRTEDSNEKLFF
TRBV5-1	TRBJ2-7	TRBD1	-	TGCGCCAGCAGCTCAGGGACAGGGGGCTATGAAAGGTACGAGCAGTACTTC	CASSSGTGGYERYEQYF
TRBV9	TRBJ1-1	TRBD1	-	TGTGCCAGCAGCCCTCGGGGACAGGGAAACACTGAAGCTTTCTTT	CASSPRGQGNTEAFF
TRBV29-1	TRBJ1-5	TRBD1	few	TGCAGCGTTTCCGGGACAGGCAATCAGCCCCAGCATTTT	CSVSGTGNQPQHF
TRBV11-2	TRBJ2-3	TRBD2	-	TGTGCCAGCAGCCCCAGTGGGGCGGGGGGTAGCCCAGATACGCAGTATTTT	CASSPSGAGGSPDTQYF
TRBV21-1	TRBJ1-1	-	-	TGTGCCAGCAGCAAAGTTATAGTCGCGGGGCCTGAAGCTTTCTTT	CASSKVIVAGPEAFF
TRBV2	TRBJ2-3	-	-	TGTGCCAGCAGAAAAGACAGGCCGACAGATACGCAGTATTTT	CASRKDRPTDTQYF
TRBV6-5	TRBJ1-6	-	-	TGTGCCAGCAGTTACACGCAGTATTCACCCCTCCACTTT	CASSYTQYSPLHF
TRBV15	TRBJ1-3	-	-	TGTGCCACCAGCAGAGATCTAAGGAGCCTTGACACCATATATTTT	CATSRDLRSLDTIYF
TRBV10-3	TRBJ2-5	TRBD1	-	TGTGCCATCAGTAGCCACAGGGGAGAGACCCAGTACTTC	CAISSHRGETQYF
TRBV10-3	TRBJ1-3	-	-	TGTGCCATCAGTGAGTGGGGGAGGGACACCCACGGCGGAGGAAACACCATATATTTT	CAISEWGRDTHGGGNTIYF
TRBV10-2	TRBJ2-3	-	-	TGCGCCAGCAGTGAGGGGGGACACACAGATACGCAGTATTTT	CASSEGGHTDTQYF
TRBV10-3	TRBJ2-2	TRBD2	-	TGTGCCATCACTAGCGGGGGGACCGACACCGGGGAGCTGTTTTTT	CAITSGGTDTGELFF
TRBV27	TRBJ2-3	-	-	TGTGCCAGCGGCTCGGGGTATACGCAGTATTTT	CASGSGYTQYF
TRBV7-9	TRBJ1-2	-	once	TGTGCCAGCAGCTTAAACAGAGATGGCTACACCTTC	CASSLNRDGYTF
TRBV7-2	TRBJ1-1	-	-	TGTGCCAGCAGCTTATTGGCCGCTCCCCTTGAAGCTTTCTTT	CASSLLAAPLEAFF
TRBV29-1	TRBJ2-5	-	-	TGCAGCGTGACTTCTGGCGGGACCCAGTACTTC	CSVTSGGTQYF
TRBV6-5	TRBJ1-1	-	few	TGTGCCAGCAGTTACCCCGGAGCCTCCAGAGATGAAGCTTTCTTT	CASSYPGASRDEAFF
TRBV11-2	TRBJ2-5	-	-	TGTGCCAGCAGCTCTCTTTCGCGAGGGATCGTGGAGACCCAGTACTTC	CASSSLSRGIVETQYF
TRBV10-3	TRBJ2-2	TRBD1	-	TGTGCCATCAGTCAGACGGGACAGGGCCGTAACGGGGAGCTGTTTTTT	CAISQTGQGRNGELFF